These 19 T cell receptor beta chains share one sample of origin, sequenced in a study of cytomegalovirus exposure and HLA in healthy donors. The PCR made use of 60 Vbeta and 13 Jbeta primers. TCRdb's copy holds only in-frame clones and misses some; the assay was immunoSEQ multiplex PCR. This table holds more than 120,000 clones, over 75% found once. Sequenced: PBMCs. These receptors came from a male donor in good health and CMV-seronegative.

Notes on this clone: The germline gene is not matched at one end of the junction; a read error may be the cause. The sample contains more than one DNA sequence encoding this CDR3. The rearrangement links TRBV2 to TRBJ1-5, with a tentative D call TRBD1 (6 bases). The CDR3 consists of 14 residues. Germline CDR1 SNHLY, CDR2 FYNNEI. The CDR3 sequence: CASRTAYSNQPQHF. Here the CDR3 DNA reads TGTGCTAGCAGGACAGCTTATAGCAATCAGCCCCAGCATTTT.

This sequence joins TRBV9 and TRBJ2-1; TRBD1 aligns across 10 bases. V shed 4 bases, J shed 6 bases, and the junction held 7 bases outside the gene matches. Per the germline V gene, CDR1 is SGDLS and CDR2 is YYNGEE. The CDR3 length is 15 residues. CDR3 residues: CASSPRQGAVNEQFF. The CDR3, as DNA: TGTGCCAGCAGCCCGCGACAGGGGGCAGTCAATGAGCAGTTCTTC.

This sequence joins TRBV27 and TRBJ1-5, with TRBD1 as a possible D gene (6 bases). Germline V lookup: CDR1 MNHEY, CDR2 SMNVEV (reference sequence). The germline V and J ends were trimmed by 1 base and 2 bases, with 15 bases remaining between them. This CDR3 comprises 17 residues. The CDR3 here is CASSLWGRGAGNQPQHF. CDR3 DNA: TGTGCCAGCAGTTTATGGGGTCGGGGGGCTGGCAATCAGCCCCAGCATTTT.

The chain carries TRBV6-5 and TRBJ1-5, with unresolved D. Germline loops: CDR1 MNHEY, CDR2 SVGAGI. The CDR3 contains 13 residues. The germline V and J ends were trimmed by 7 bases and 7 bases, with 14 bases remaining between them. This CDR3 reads CASKTREGQPQHF. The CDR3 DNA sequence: TGTGCCAGCAAAACGAGGGAAGGCCAGCCCCAGCATTTT.

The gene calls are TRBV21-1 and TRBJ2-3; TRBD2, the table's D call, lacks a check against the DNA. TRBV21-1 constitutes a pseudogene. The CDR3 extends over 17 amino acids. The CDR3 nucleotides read TGTCAAACATACTCCTCCAGCGGGACTCCCCCTCCAGATACGCAGTATTTT. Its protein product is CQTYSSSGTPPPDTQYF.

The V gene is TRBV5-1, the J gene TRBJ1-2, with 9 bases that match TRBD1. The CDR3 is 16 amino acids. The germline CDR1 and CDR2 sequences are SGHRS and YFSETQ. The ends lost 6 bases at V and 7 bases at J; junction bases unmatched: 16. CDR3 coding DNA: TGCGCCAGCACCCTCGGAACCCAAACAGGGGGCACTGGCTACACCTTC. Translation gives CASTLGTQTGGTGYTF.

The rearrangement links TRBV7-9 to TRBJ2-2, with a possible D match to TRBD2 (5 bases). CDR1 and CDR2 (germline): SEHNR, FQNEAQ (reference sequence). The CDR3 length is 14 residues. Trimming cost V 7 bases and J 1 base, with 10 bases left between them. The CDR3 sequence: CASNSDWNTGELFF. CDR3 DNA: TGTGCCAGCAACTCGGACTGGAACACCGGGGAGCTGTTTTTT.

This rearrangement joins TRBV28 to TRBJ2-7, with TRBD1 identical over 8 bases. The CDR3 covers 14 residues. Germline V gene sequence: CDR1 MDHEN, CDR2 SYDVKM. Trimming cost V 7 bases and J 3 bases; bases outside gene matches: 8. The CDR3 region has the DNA TGTGCCAGCAATCCGACAGGGGTGGTCTACGAGCAGTACTTC. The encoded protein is CASNPTGVVYEQYF.

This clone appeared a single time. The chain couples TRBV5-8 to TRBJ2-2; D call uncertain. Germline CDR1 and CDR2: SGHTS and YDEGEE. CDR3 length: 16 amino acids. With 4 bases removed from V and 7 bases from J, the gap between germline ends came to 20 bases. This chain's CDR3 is CASSPQLVLSNGELFF. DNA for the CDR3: TGTGCCAGCAGCCCCCAATTGGTACTTTCCAACGGGGAGCTGTTTTTT.

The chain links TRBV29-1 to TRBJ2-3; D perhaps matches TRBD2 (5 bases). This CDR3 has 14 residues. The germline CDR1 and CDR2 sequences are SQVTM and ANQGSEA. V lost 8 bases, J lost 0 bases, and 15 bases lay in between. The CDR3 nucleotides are TGCAGCCCATCCCGAGGGCCAAGCACAGATACGCAGTATTTT. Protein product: CSPSRGPSTDTQYF.

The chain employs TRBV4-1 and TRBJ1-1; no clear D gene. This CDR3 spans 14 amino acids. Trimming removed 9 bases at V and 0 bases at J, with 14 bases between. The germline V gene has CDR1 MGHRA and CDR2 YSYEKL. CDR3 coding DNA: TGCGCCAGTACTACGGGTACGATGAACACTGAAGCTTTCTTT. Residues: CASTTGTMNTEAFF.

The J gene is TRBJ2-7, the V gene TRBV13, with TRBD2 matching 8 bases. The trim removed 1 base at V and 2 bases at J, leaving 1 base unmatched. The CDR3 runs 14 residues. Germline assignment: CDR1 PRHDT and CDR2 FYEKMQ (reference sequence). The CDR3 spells CASSLEREPYEQYF. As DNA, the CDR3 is TGTGCCAGCAGCTTAGAGCGGGAGCCCTACGAGCAGTACTTC.

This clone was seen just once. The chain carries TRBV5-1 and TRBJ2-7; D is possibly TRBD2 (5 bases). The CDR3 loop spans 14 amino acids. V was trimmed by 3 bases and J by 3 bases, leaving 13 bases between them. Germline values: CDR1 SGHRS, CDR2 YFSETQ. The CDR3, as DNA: TGCGCCAGCAGCTCCCCGGAGGTAAGCTACGAGCAGTACTTC. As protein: CASSSPEVSYEQYF.

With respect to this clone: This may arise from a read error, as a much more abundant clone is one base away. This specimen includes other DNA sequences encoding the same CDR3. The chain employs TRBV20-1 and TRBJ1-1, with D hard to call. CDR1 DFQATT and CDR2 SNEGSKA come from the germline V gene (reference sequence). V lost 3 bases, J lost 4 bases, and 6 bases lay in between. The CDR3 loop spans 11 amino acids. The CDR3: CSAREVTEAFF. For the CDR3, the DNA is TGCAGTGCTAGGGAGGTCACTGAAGCTTTCTTT.

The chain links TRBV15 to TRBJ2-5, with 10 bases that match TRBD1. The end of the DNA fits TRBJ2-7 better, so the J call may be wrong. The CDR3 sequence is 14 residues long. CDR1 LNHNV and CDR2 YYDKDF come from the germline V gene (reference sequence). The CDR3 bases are TGTGCCACCAGCGCGGGGACAGGGGCCTACGAGCAGTACTTC. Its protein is CATSAGTGAYEQYF.

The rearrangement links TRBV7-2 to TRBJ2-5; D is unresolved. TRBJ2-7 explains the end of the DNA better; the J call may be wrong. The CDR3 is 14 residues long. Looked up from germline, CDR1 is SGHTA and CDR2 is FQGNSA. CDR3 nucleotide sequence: TGTGCCAGCAGCTTAGTCGGGTCGTCAAACGAGCAGTACTTC. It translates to CASSLVGSSNEQYF.

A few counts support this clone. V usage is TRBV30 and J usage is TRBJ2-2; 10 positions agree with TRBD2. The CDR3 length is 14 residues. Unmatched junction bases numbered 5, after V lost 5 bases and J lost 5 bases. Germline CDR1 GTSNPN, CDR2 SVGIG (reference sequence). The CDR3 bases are TGTGCCTGGGATTTGACTAGCGGGACCGGGGAGCTGTTTTTT. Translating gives CAWDLTSGTGELFF.

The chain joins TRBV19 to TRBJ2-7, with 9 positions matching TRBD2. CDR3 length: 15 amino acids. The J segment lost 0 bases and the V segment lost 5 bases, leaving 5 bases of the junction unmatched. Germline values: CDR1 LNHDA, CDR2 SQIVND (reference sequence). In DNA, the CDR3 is TGTGCCAGTAGTTCCCCTAGCGGGAACTCCTACGAGCAGTACTTC. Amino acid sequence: CASSSPSGNSYEQYF.

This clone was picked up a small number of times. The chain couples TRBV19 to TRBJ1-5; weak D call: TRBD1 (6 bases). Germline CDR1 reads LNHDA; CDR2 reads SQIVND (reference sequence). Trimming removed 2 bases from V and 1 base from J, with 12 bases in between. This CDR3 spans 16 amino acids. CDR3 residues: CASSIWAGASNQPQHF. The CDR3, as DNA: TGTGCCAGTAGTATATGGGCAGGGGCGAGCAATCAGCCCCAGCATTTT.